This is a list of T cell receptor beta chains from one sample in a study of blood T cell repertoires in COVID-19. Libraries were prepared by immunoSEQ multiplex PCR; TCRdb keeps only in-frame clonotypes and omits some of them. The table has under 250,000 clones, 88% seen once. Sequences were obtained from peripheral blood. These receptor sequences come from a woman in her sixties or seventies with acute or convalescent COVID-19. Each CDR3 is given with its conserved first and last residue. A D gene is named only where the DNA matches it firmly. Some rows have no size entry. The others give once, few or many, or a class for an expanded clone.

. | . | TRBJ2-3 | TRBV3-1/TRBV3-2 | CASSPPDRLTSTDTQYF | TGTGCCAGCAGCCCACCGGACAGACTGACCAGCACAGATACGCAGTATTTT
. | . | TRBJ1-2 | TRBV5-6 | CASSLSTTYGYTF | TGTGCCAGCAGCTTGTCCACGACATACGGCTACACCTTC
TRBD1 | . | TRBJ2-5 | TRBV28 | CASSRPGQGEETQYF | TGTGCCAGCAGTCGCCCCGGACAGGGAGAAGAGACCCAGTACTTC
. | once | TRBJ1-2 | TRBV21-1 | CASSKEQVTTFNYGYTF | TGTGCCAGCAGCAAAGAGCAAGTTACGACTTTTAACTATGGCTACACCTTC
. | . | TRBJ1-5 | TRBV6-5 | CASSYRVDQPQHF | TGTGCCAGCAGTTACCGGGTTGATCAGCCCCAGCATTTT
. | . | TRBJ2-7 | TRBV29-1 | CSVWVSSYEQYF | TGCAGCGTTTGGGTTAGCAGCTACGAGCAGTACTTC
. | . | TRBJ1-6 | TRBV5-1 | CASSLGRGGNSPLHF | TGCGCCAGCAGCTTGGGAAGGGGCGGTAATTCACCCCTCCACTTT
. | . | TRBJ1-1 | TRBV14 | CASSRGRVTEAFF | TGTGCCAGCAGCCGCGGCAGGGTCACTGAAGCTTTCTTT
. | . | TRBJ1-5 | TRBV3-1/TRBV3-2 | CASSQDSGRQNQPQHF | TGTGCCAGCAGCCAAGATTCAGGCAGGCAAAATCAGCCCCAGCATTTT
TRBD2 | . | TRBJ2-7 | TRBV5-1 | CASSLAGISYEQYF | TGCGCCAGCAGTTTAGCGGGGATCTCCTACGAGCAGTACTTC
. | . | TRBJ2-5 | TRBV18 | CASSPDWGRETQYF | TGTGCCAGCTCACCAGATTGGGGGCGAGAGACCCAGTACTTC
TRBD2 | . | TRBJ2-1 | TRBV6-5 | CASSYRSGRLSEQFF | TGTGCCAGCAGTTACCGTAGCGGGAGATTGAGTGAGCAGTTCTTC
. | . | TRBJ1-2 | TRBV5-4 | CASSSGQTQVYTF | TGTGCCAGCAGCTCCGGACAGACTCAGGTCTACACCTTC
. | . | TRBJ1-2 | TRBV14 | CASSQALAEVYGYTF | TGTGCCAGCAGCCAAGCCCTTGCTGAGGTCTATGGCTACACCTTC
. | . | TRBJ1-2 | TRBV5-1 | CASSSSSRDGYTF | TGCGCCAGCAGCTCGAGCTCCAGGGATGGCTACACCTTC
TRBD1 | . | TRBJ2-7 | TRBV10-2 | CASSEGQASGSYEQYF | TGCGCCAGCAGTGAGGGACAGGCCTCGGGCTCCTACGAGCAGTACTTC